The clone carrying this T cell receptor beta chain was seen just once. This record belongs to a study of blood T cell repertoires in COVID-19. Study details: The analysed material was cDNA or gDNA that came from T cells, B-cell-depleted T cells, or PBMCs.

This CDR3 has 17 amino acids. Germline V gene data show CDR1 as SEHNR and CDR2 as FQNEAQ (reference sequence). The J segment lost 4 bases and the V segment lost 4 bases, leaving 14 bases of the junction unmatched. Per the authors' pipeline: For nucleated cells, counts were estimated from reference gene primer amplification. Data came from immunoSEQ multiplex PCR; TCRdb stores just in-frame clones and leaves some out. The V and J calls and clone size are taken from that table; D and trimming were inferred from the DNA. Of about 380,000 clones in the sample, around 84% were seen once. The clonotype originates from a human donor with acute or convalescent COVID-19. The donor label of this sample is uncertain. The sequenced sample was peripheral blood. The chain has TRBV7-9 and TRBJ2-5; TRBD2 matches 8 bases. The CDR3 region is CASSSESWRAGGETQYF. In DNA form, the CDR3 reads TGTGCCAGCAGCTCCGAGTCCTGGAGGGCGGGGGGAGAGACCCAGTACTTC.